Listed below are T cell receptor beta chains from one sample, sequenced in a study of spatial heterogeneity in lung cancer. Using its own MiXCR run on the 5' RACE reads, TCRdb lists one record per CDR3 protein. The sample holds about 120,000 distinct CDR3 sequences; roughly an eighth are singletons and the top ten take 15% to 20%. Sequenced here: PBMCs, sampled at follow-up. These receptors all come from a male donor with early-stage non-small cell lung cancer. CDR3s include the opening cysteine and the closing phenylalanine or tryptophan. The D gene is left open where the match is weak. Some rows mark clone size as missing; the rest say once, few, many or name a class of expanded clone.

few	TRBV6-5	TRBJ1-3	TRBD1	CASSSGTAGGFSGNTIYF	TGTGCCAGCAGTTCCGGGACAGCCGGCGGTTTTTCTGGAAACACCATATATTTT
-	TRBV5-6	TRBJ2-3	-	CASSLGADTQYF	TGTGCCAGCAGCTTGGGGGCAGATACGCAGTATTTT
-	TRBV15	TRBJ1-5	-	CATSSTGRGVDF	TGTGCCACCAGCAGTACAGGCCGGGGAGTGGATTTT
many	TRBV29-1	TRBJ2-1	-	CSVEDGRGVFF	TGCAGCGTTGAAGATGGTCGGGGAGTTTTCTTC
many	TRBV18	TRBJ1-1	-	CASSPWVLSTEAFF	TGTGCCAGCTCACCTTGGGTCCTGAGCACTGAAGCTTTCTTT
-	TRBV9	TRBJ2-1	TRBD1	CASSVWTGGNEQFF	TGTGCCAGCAGCGTTTGGACAGGGGGCAATGAGCAGTTCTTC
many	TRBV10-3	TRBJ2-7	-	CAISESHATSYEQYF	TGTGCCATCAGTGAGTCTCACGCTACCTCCTACGAGCAGTACTTC
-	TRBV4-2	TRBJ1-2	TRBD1	CASSHNLQGDTYGYTF	TGTGCCAGCAGCCATAACTTACAGGGGGACACCTATGGCTACACCTTC
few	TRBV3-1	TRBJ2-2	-	CASSRTDTGELFF	TGTGCCAGCAGCCGGACAGACACCGGGGAGCTGTTTTTT
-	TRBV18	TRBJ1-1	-	CASSQRVAGRYTEAFF	TGTGCCAGCTCACAGAGGGTCGCAGGGCGGTACACTGAAGCTTTCTTT
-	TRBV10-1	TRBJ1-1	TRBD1	CASSTGTGGRGTEAFF	TGCGCCAGCTCTACCGGGACAGGGGGTCGGGGCACTGAAGCTTTCTTT
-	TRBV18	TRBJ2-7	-	CASSPREFNYEQYF	TGTGCCAGCTCACCCAGGGAATTCAACTACGAGCAGTACTTC
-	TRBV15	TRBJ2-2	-	CATSRDTAGITGELFF	TGTGCCACCAGCAGAGACACGGCGGGGATCACCGGGGAGCTGTTTTTT
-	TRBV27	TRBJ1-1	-	CASSSGIRTEAFF	TGTGCCAGCAGTTCAGGGATTCGCACTGAAGCTTTCTTT
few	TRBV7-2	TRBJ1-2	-	CASSLVSTGRSYGYTF	TGTGCCAGCAGCTTAGTGTCCACCGGACGGAGCTATGGCTACACCTTC
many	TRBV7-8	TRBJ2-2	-	CASSSPRLLNTGELFF	TGTGCCAGCAGCTCCCCCCGACTTCTAAACACCGGGGAGCTGTTTTTT
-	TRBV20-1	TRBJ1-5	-	CSVLNPDQPQHF	TGTAGTGTGCTGAACCCCGATCAGCCCCAGCATTTT
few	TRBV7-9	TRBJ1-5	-	CAASAGGDQPQHF	TGTGCCGCTAGCGCGGGGGGCGATCAGCCCCAGCATTTT
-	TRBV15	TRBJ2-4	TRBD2	CATSRDGRTRSIQYF	TGTGCCACCAGCAGAGATGGGCGGACTAGGAGCATTCAGTACTTC
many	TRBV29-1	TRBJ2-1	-	CSVGQASYNEQFF	TGCAGCGTTGGACAGGCTTCCTACAATGAGCAGTTCTTC
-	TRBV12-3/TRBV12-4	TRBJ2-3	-	CASSRQSGVDTQYF	TGTGCCAGCAGCCGCCAGTCCGGGGTGGATACGCAGTATTTT
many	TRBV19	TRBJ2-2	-	CASTRPGELFF	TGTGCCAGTACCCGGCCCGGGGAGCTGTTTTTT
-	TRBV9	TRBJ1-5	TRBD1	CASSATGAGGKPQHF	TGTGCCAGCAGCGCCACAGGGGCTGGCGGAAAGCCCCAGCATTTT
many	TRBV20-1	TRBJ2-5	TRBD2	CSARGRTSGLETQYF	TGCAGTGCTAGAGGCCGGACTAGCGGGCTAGAGACCCAGTACTTC
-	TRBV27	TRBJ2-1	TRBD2	CASSRLAGVSSSYNEQFF	TGTGCCAGCAGTCGACTAGCGGGGGTTTCGAGCTCCTACAATGAGCAGTTCTTC
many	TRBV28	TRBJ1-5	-	CATKSPEGYSNQPQHF	TGTGCCACCAAGTCCCCCGAGGGATATAGCAATCAGCCCCAGCATTTT
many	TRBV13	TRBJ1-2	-	CASSGSGGPYGYTF	TGTGCCAGCAGCGGGAGCGGGGGGCCCTATGGCTACACCTTC
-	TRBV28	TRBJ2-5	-	CASRSKETQYF	TGTGCCAGCAGGTCGAAAGAGACCCAGTACTTC
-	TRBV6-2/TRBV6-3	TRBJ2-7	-	CASSYSIIPEQYF	TGTGCCAGCAGTTACTCGATTATACCCGAGCAGTACTTC
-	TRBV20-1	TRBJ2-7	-	CSARDAGGPYEQYF	TGCAGTGCTAGAGATGCAGGGGGGCCCTACGAGCAGTACTTC
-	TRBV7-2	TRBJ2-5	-	CASSLVPRESQYF	TGTGCCAGCAGCTTAGTCCCACGCGAGTCCCAGTACTTC
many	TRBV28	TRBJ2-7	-	CALGGGRTYEQYF	TGTGCCCTAGGGGGGGGCCGTACCTACGAGCAGTACTTC
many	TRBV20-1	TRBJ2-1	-	CSARDNSAGGEQFF	TGCAGTGCTAGAGATAATTCCGCGGGCGGTGAGCAGTTCTTC
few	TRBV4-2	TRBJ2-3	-	CASSRGIPDTQYF	TGTGCCAGTTCCCGGGGTATCCCAGATACGCAGTATTTT
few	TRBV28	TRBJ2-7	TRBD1	CASSKLQGGQYF	TGTGCCAGCAGCAAACTACAGGGGGGACAGTACTTC
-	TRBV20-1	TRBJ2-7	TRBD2	CSARVIRLAVSYEQYF	TGCAGTGCTAGAGTGATAAGGCTAGCGGTCTCCTACGAGCAGTACTTC
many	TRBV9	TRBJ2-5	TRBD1	CASSVDRGQETQYF	TGTGCCAGCAGCGTAGACAGGGGGCAAGAGACCCAGTACTTC
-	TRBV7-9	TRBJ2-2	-	CASSSGQFTGELFF	TGTGCCAGCAGCTCCGGACAATTCACCGGGGAGCTGTTTTTT
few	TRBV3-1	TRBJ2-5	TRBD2	CASSHTPQTSTQETQYF	TGTGCCAGCAGCCATACCCCGCAGACTAGCACCCAAGAGACCCAGTACTTC
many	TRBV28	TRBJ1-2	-	CASSSYRTLDGYTF	TGTGCCAGCAGTTCTTATCGGACACTTGATGGCTACACCTTC
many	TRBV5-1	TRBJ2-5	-	CASSLRTGETQYF	TGCGCCAGCAGCTTGAGGACGGGGGAGACCCAGTACTTC
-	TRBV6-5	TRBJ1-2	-	CASSYGDSGSYGYTF	TGTGCCAGCAGTTACGGTGACAGTGGGTCCTATGGCTACACCTTC
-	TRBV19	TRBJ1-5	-	CAGGERQPQHF	TGTGCCGGGGGGGAGAGGCAGCCCCAGCATTTT
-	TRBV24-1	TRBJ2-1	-	CATSAGARNEQFF	TGTGCCACCAGTGCTGGGGCAAGAAATGAGCAGTTCTTC
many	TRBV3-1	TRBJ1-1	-	CASSQDLASISEAFF	TGTGCCAGCAGCCAAGATCTGGCATCAATATCTGAAGCTTTCTTT
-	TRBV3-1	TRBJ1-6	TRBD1	CASSPTGSNSPLHF	TGTGCCAGCAGCCCGACAGGGAGTAATTCACCCCTCCACTTT
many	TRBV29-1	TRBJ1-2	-	CSVEAGSLRGYTF	TGCAGCGTTGAGGCAGGGAGCCTCCGGGGCTACACCTTC
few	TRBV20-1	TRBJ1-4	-	CSARPLQGFNEKLFF	TGCAGTGCTAGACCGTTACAGGGATTTAATGAAAAACTGTTTTTT
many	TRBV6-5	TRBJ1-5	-	CASSSRRGHQPQHF	TGTGCCAGCAGTTCTCGACGGGGCCATCAGCCCCAGCATTTT
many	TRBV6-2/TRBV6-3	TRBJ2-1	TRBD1	CASSYTDRGRWNEQFF	TGTGCCAGCAGTTACACGGACAGGGGGCGATGGAATGAGCAGTTCTTC
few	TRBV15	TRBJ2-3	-	CATSGGRRTDTQYF	TGTGCCACCAGCGGGGGAAGACGCACAGATACGCAGTATTTT
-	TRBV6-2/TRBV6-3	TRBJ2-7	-	CASKQGYEQYF	TGTGCCAGTAAACAGGGATACGAGCAGTACTTC
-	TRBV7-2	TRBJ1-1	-	CASLWRGNTEAFF	TGTGCCAGCCTCTGGCGGGGGAATACTGAAGCTTTCTTT
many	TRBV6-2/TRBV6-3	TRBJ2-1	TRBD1	CASSSDRGSYNEQFF	TGTGCCAGCAGTTCTGACAGGGGCTCCTACAATGAGCAGTTCTTC
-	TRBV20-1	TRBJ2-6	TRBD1	CSARDTGGGSGANVLTF	TGCAGTGCTAGAGACACAGGGGGCGGCTCTGGGGCCAACGTCCTGACTTTC
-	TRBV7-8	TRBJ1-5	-	CASGDGSNQPQHF	TGTGCCTCCGGGGACGGTAGCAATCAGCCCCAGCATTTT
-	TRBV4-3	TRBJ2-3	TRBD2	CASSWQRGAVGDTQYF	TGCGCCAGCAGCTGGCAGCGGGGGGCCGTGGGAGATACGCAGTATTTT
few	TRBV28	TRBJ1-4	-	CASSYQGTEKLFF	TGTGCCAGCAGTTATCAGGGGACGGAAAAACTGTTTTTT
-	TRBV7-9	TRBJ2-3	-	CASSPGVGRDDKTDTQYF	TGTGCCAGCAGCCCCGGGGTCGGGCGGGACGATAAAACAGATACGCAGTATTTT
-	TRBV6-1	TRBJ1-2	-	CASTTGDEHGYTF	TGTGCCAGCACCACCGGGGACGAACATGGCTACACCTTC